This record covers a single T cell receptor (beta chain). Its recognized antigen is unknown. It has no much larger one-base neighbor in the sample; base qualities were not kept. The record originates from a study of T cell responses to AZD1222 COVID-19 vaccine (dated by TCRdb to about 2021). Describing the broader study: Because spike-specific TCR depth and breadth did not differ between the two schedules, AZD1222 recipients who got a second dose at roughly 4 weeks were pooled with those who got a second dose at roughly 12 weeks. TCR sequencing covered approximately 230 trial participants: 200 to 220 given two doses of AZD1222 and approximately 26 given two doses of MenACWY control vaccine. Trial participants were enrolled by age into subgroups of 18-55, 56-69 and 70-plus years, and around 140, 26 and 57 TCR-sequenced participants, respectively, were included in these subgroups. What the work shows at the level of the full study, not this receptor alone: Reportedly, close to half of the unique spike-specific TCRs recognized epitopes lying outside the regions that are mutated in the B.1.351 and B.1.1.7 variants. After two AZD1222 doses, spike-specific TCR breadth and depth were significantly higher than at day 0 and than in MenACWY recipients. Because no samples from the day 14 peak response were available, repertoires could be characterized only after the peak T cell response. The vaccine-associated CD4 TCRs covered the entire spike protein, and the dominant responses fell in regions 160-218 and 743-854. Conclusions about previously exposed vaccinees were limited because only six or seven AZD1222 recipients were SARS-CoV-2 seropositive at baseline. The 56-69-year group was small, and its depth increase did not reach significance, likely because of low power. Participants were mostly white British and included more females than males, and it was suggested by the authors that clonal diversity may have been underestimated.

This specimen's time point label, interpreted: baseline before first vaccination. Vaccinee samples came from UK trials COV001 and COV002, including a single-blind randomized controlled phase 2/3 trial of AZD1222 (ChAdOx1 nCoV-19) in healthy adults. For TCRbeta chain sequencing, PBMC samples from trial participants were taken at day 0 and at day 28 after the second dose. The germline V gene encodes CDR1 SEHNR and CDR2 FQNEAQ (reference sequence). The germline ends are 8 bases apart after V is trimmed by 1 base and J by 4 bases. The CDR3, cysteine through phenylalanine, is 15 amino acids long. The DNA shown is the 45-base CDR3, in frame from base 1. The CDR3 regions of human TCRbeta chains were analyzed by immunosequencing. As for the original processing: TCRs in the repertoires were matched against a reference library of SARS-CoV-2-specific TCRs that had been generated with the MIRA antigen-specificity platform. Breadth was defined as the fraction of unique TCRs that were SARS-CoV-2-associated, and depth was defined as the fraction of total T cells that were SARS-CoV-2-associated. Each spike-specific TCR was assigned to its reactive spike region and to a CD4 or CD8 class using the MIRA data. Log10-transformed breadth and depth values were compared by one-way ANOVA with Sidak's multiple comparisons tests. This immuneACCESS table, as held by TCRdb, lists in-frame sequences with V and J called but not all clones. Of the missing ones, under half trace to an unresolved V gene in checked studies; the others have no known cause. The V and J calls and the clone size are those of that table, but D and trimming were determined from the DNA. This sample is represented by around 66,000 clones; over 75% of them were singletons. Of the sample, 15% to 20% falls within the top ten clones.

The sequence was collected from an adult in good health. The sequenced sample was peripheral blood, obtained on day 0 of AZD1222 vaccination. Recombination linked TRBV7-9 to TRBJ2-6, with the D gene uncertain. For the CDR3, the sequence is CASSLGVAGANVLTF. The sequence in DNA is TGTGCCAGCAGCTTAGGCGTCGCGGGGGCCAACGTCCTGACTTTC.